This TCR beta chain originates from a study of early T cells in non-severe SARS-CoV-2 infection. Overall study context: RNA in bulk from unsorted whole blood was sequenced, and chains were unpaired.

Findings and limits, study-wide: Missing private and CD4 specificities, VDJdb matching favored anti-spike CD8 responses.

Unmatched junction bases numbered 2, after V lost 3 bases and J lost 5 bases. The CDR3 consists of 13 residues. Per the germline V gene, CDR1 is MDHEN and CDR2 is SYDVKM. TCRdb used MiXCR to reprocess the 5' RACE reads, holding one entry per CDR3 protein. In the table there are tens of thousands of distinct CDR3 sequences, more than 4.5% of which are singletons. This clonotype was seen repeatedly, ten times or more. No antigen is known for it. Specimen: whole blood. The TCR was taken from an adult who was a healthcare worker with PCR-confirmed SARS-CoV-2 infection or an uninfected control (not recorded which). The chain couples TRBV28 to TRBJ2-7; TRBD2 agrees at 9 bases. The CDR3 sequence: CASSLLAGDEQYF. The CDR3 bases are TGTGCCAGCAGTTTGTTAGCGGGAGACGAGCAGTACTTC.